One TCR beta chain is described in this entry. Its antigen is as yet unknown. These data originate in a study of CXCR3-negative and CXCR3-positive naive CD8 T cells. General observations from the study: In naive cells, CXCR3-negative and CXCR3-positive subsets had similar TRBV-TRBJ usage; memory cells differed. CXCR3-positive naive cells had more hydrophobic TRB CDR3s than CXCR3-negative naive cells. Each naive subset displayed comparably high diversity, whereas memory CD8+ cells displayed much lower diversity. The naive subsets expressed comparable surface CD5, and the authors inferred TCR strength from TRB CDR3 properties.

This CDR3 has 13 residues. Germline CDR1 MDHEN, CDR2 SYDVKM. UMI-tagged TRB cDNA libraries were built via 5' RACE. Each CDR3 protein gets one entry in TCRdb, which reprocessed the 5' RACE reads and gives no DNA. The table gives some 150,000 distinct CDR3 sequences; the top ten clones make up 0.25% to 0.3% of it. This TCR came from a human donor in good health. Some clones in this sample may be carry-over from other donors' samples. This chain connects TRBV28 to TRBJ2-5. The source material was naive CXCR3+ CD8+ T cells from blood. Regarding subset: CD45RO-CCR7+CD27+CD95- naive CD8+ T cells expressing CXCR3 (TNR3+). The CDR3 protein is CASSSQILETQYF.